This T cell receptor (beta chain) was sequenced for a study of blood T cell repertoires in COVID-19 (dated by TCRdb to 2020 to 2022). Study-wide context: Collaborator samples came from the United States, Italy and Spain and covered acute and convalescent phases of COVID-19. The samples were drawn from two sources: the first 160 participants of the ongoing ImmuneRACE study, and approximately 1,300 subjects contributed by 6 global collaborators. The repertoires were released in a freely available public database meant as a resource for research on the immune response to SARS-CoV-2. Nearly every sample came with metadata listing a de-identified subject ID, COVID-19 status, age in years and sex. Where available, HLA class I and class II types were obtained from metadata supplied by the sample provider rather than from assay-based typing. The prospective study material was composed of cDNA or gDNA derived from T cells, B-cell-depleted T cells, or PBMCs. Subjects who had been exposed to COVID-19, were actively infected with it, or had recovered from it provided the deeply sampled blood TCRbeta repertoires that made up the dataset.

The CDR1 and CDR2 encoded by the germline V gene are MNHEY and SVGEGT. Relative to germline, V is 5 bases shorter and J is 1 base shorter, with 11 bases between their ends. Including the terminal cysteine and phenylalanine, the CDR3 comprises 14 residues. The kept DNA is CDR3 alone, 42 bases in frame from the first base. Note on this clone: Its recognized antigen is unknown. Base qualities are not at hand, and no much larger clone is one base apart.

The immunoSEQ Assay, a bias-controlled multiplex PCR, was used to amplify TCRbeta CDR3 regions from genomic DNA. In the original analysis: Nucleated cell counts per sample were estimated from amplification of reference gene primers within the assay. Sequence reads were collapsed and filtered to measure the absolute abundance of every unique TCRbeta CDR3 rearrangement. For each sample, productive Simpson clonality was calculated as the square root of Simpson's diversity index across productive rearrangements. TCRdb retrieved this table from immuneACCESS and kept in-frame rearrangements only. Not all clones are present; in checked studies, unresolved V genes account for under half, and no reason is known for the remainder. D and trimming were read from the DNA, whereas the V and J calls and clone size are those reported in that table. Here the sample has 150,000 to 200,000 clones; 80% to 90% occur a single time. The ten largest make up 2.1% of the sample.

Overall results and qualifications from the work: The amount of clinical and demographic metadata varied by source and participant and was provided uncurated.

Whole blood was collected in K2EDTA tubes by collaborating institutions according to the institutions' own protocols. For TCRbeta analysis, collaborators shipped samples as frozen whole blood, isolated PBMCs, or DNA extracted from either of those sample types. The source is a man between 70 and 80 years old with active or convalescent COVID-19. What was sequenced was peripheral blood. This chain joins TRBV6-2 or TRBV6-3 to TRBJ2-5; the best D guess is TRBD1, with 6 bases matching. The CDR3 reads CASSKTGFQETQYF. The sequence in DNA is TGTGCCAGCAGTAAGACAGGTTTCCAAGAGACCCAGTACTTC.